This T cell receptor (beta chain) was obtained from a study of blood T cell repertoires in COVID-19. The wider study: The United States, Italy and Spain provided the acute and convalescent COVID-19 samples. T cells, B-cell-depleted T cells, or PBMCs provided the cDNA or gDNA that served as material.

V trimming: 5 bases; J trimming: 1 base; junction bases outside the gene matches: 9. CDR3 size: 16 residues. Looked up from germline, CDR1 is SGHNT and CDR2 is YENEEA. In the original workflow: Scientists estimated how many nucleated cells there were by amplifying reference gene primers. The method was immunoSEQ multiplex PCR; TCRdb's version includes in-frame clones alone and lacks a portion of them. D and trimming were read from the DNA, whereas the V and J calls and clone size are those reported in that table. The sample consists of 150,000 to 200,000 clones, 90% of them appearing once. This receptor was taken from a man aged 60-69 years with active or convalescent COVID-19. The chain couples TRBV11-3 to TRBJ1-1; 8 bases agree with TRBD1. Sequenced: peripheral blood. Written as DNA, the CDR3 is TGTGCCAGCAGCCTCAACGGGGACAGGCCGAACACTGAAGCTTTCTTT. This gives the protein CASSLNGDRPNTEAFF.